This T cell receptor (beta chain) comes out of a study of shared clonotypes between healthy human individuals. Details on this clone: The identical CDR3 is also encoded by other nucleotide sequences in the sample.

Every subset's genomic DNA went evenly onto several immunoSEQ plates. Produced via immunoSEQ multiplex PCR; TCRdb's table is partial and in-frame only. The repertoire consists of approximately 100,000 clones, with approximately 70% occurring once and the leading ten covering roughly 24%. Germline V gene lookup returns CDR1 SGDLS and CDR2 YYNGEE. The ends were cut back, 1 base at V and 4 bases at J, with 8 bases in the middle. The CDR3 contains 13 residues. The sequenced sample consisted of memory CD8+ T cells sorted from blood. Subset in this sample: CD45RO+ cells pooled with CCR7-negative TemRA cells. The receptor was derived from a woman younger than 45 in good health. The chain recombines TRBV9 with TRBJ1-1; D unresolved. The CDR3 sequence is CASSVSWATEAFF. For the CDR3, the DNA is TGTGCCAGCAGCGTATCGTGGGCCACTGAAGCTTTCTTT.